Below are 14 T cell receptor beta chains sequenced from a single sample in a study of a mutant IDH1 vaccine in newly diagnosed glioma. No antigen is known for these receptors. As for time point: week 35, safety follow-up. All doses held 300 ug of mutant IDH1 20-mer peptide, with topical imiquimod. The data were produced by immunoSEQ multiplex PCR, yet TCRdb's version contains in-frame clones alone and is incomplete. The sample lists about 33,000 clones; roughly 80% were seen once. The sample here was PBMCs, taken from a glioma patient whose treatment included an IDH1 peptide vaccine. The receptor set was obtained from a woman younger than 35 with glioma.

The V gene is TRBV4-1, the J gene TRBJ2-7; D unresolved. The CDR3 is made up of 15 amino acids. V lost 0 bases and J lost 3, with 12 bases in between. Germline V gene data show CDR1 as MGHRA and CDR2 as YSYEKL. DNA for the CDR3: TGCGCCAGCAGCCAAGAGGTCCCAGGAAACTACGAGCAGTACTTC. It codes for CASSQEVPGNYEQYF.

The chain is built from TRBV7-2 and TRBJ2-1; D call uncertain. The CDR3 has 16 residues. CDR1 and CDR2 from the germline V gene are SGHTA and FQGNSA. V dropped 5 bases and J dropped 1 base, with 15 bases sitting between them. The CDR3 spells CASSPRDGQSYNEQFF. In DNA form, the CDR3 reads TGTGCCAGCAGCCCTAGGGATGGGCAATCCTACAATGAGCAGTTCTTC.

The genes are TRBV7-8 and TRBJ1-2; no firm D call. This CDR3 contains 13 residues. The V gene's germline CDR1 is SGHVS and CDR2 FQNEAQ. V gave up 4 bases and J gave up 5 bases, with 11 bases separating them. The CDR3 region is CASSSSGGYGYTF. The DNA for the CDR3 is TGTGCCAGCAGCTCCTCGGGCGGGTATGGCTACACCTTC.

J is TRBJ2-7 and V is TRBV28, with D possibly matching TRBD1 (6 bases). V shed 4 bases and J shed 1 base, with 14 bases lying between them. Looked up from germline, CDR1 is MDHEN and CDR2 is SYDVKM. The CDR3 has 15 amino acids. This CDR3 is CASSSVQGPSYEQYF. The CDR3 nucleotides are TGTGCCAGCAGTTCGGTACAGGGACCGTCCTACGAGCAGTACTTC.

The chain recombines TRBV2 with TRBJ2-1, with 9 bases matching TRBD2. The V segment lost 8 bases and the J segment 2 bases; nucleotides outside the gene matches: 16. Germline CDR1 SNHLY, CDR2 FYNNEI. The CDR3 covers 18 residues. CDR3 nucleotide sequence: TGTGCCAGCCTATGGAAACAGACTAGCGGATCTCCCTACAATGAGCAGTTCTTC. Protein: CASLWKQTSGSPYNEQFF. The variable domain in full, completed from reference TRBV2 and TRBJ2-1, reads EPEVTQTPSHQVTQMGQEVILRCVPISNHLYFYWYRQILGQKVEFLVSFYNNEISEKSEIFDDQFSVERPDGSNFTLKIRSTKLEDSAMYFCASLWKQTSGSPYNEQFFGPGTRLTVL.

This clone was counted a few times. The genes are TRBV6-4 and TRBJ1-1, with TRBD1 identical over 7 bases. V dropped 6 bases and J dropped 0; count of bases not matched to a gene: 10. The CDR3 has 16 amino acids. Germline CDR1 reads MRHNA; CDR2 reads SNTAGT. The CDR3 region has the DNA TGTGCCAGCAGGAGGGAGGGGGCCTTAATGAACACTGAAGCTTTCTTT. It codes for CASRREGALMNTEAFF.

The chain carries TRBV18 and TRBJ2-3; D not certain. The germline V gene encodes CDR1 KGHSH and CDR2 LQKENI. V was pared by 1 base and J by 4 bases, with 15 bases between. CDR3 length: 16 amino acids. The CDR3 sequence is CASSPRKRTGADTQYF. CDR3 nucleotides: TGTGCCAGCTCACCACGTAAGAGAACGGGCGCAGATACGCAGTATTTT.

This clone has more than one count but fewer than ten. The CDR3 coding sequence is TGTGCCTGGAGTGGGGGAAGGGGGAATTCACCCCTCCACTTT. It yields the protein CAWSGGRGNSPLHF. The chain employs TRBV30 and TRBJ1-6; the D gene is possibly TRBD1 (6 bases). V lost 1 base, J lost 7 bases, and 11 bases lay in between. CDR3 length equals 14 residues. Germline V gene lookup returns CDR1 GTSNPN and CDR2 SVGIG (reference sequence).

This clone has a single count. V usage is TRBV4-1 and J usage is TRBJ2-5; possible D gene TRBD2, 6 bases. Germline assignment: CDR1 MGHRA and CDR2 YSYEKL. This CDR3 comprises 16 residues. The ends were cut back, 4 bases at V and 7 bases at J, with 22 bases in the middle. Written as DNA, the CDR3 is TGCGCCAGCAGCCCGCCGACATCAGCGGGCCCTGGGACCCAGTACTTC. Its translation is CASSPPTSAGPGTQYF.

The chain is built from TRBV7-2 and TRBJ2-1, with 11 bases aligning to TRBD2. This CDR3 comprises 16 residues. The trim removed 5 bases at V and 5 bases at J, leaving 8 bases unmatched. CDR1 and CDR2 from the germline V gene are SGHTA and FQGNSA. CDR3 sequence (DNA): TGTGCCAGCAGCGCGAGACTAGCGGGGAGAAACAATGAGCAGTTCTTC. Its protein product is CASSARLAGRNNEQFF.

DNA for the CDR3: TGTGCCAGTAGTATGGCCGGGACTCCGCTCTCTGGAAACACCATATATTTT. Translation gives CASSMAGTPLSGNTIYF. The chain carries TRBV19 and TRBJ1-3; a possible D gene is TRBD1 (5 bases). The germline V and J ends were trimmed by 3 bases and 0 bases, with 15 bases remaining between them. This CDR3 has 17 amino acids. Germline V lookup: CDR1 LNHDA, CDR2 SQIVND (reference sequence).

CDR3 region: CASSLPSGSFAQYF. DNA for the CDR3: TGTGCCAGCAGTTTACCTAGCGGGAGTTTTGCGCAGTATTTT. The chain combines TRBV28 with TRBJ2-3; TRBD2 matches 10 bases. CDR3 length equals 14 residues. Germline trimming cut 2 bases from V and 10 bases from J; bases unmatched to any gene: 6. Looked up from germline, CDR1 is MDHEN and CDR2 is SYDVKM.

The rearrangement joins TRBV30 to TRBJ2-5; a possible D gene is TRBD2 (5 bases). The J call may not be correct, given that the DNA end is closer to TRBJ2-7. The length of the CDR3 is 16 residues. Germline assignment: CDR1 GTSNPN and CDR2 SVGIG (reference sequence). CDR3 sequence reads: CAWSRGILLLSNEQYF. The CDR3 DNA reads TGTGCCTGGAGTCGGGGAATACTACTTTTAAGCAACGAGCAGTACTTC.

The chain carries TRBV5-1 and TRBJ2-1, with D possibly matching TRBD2 (6 bases). CDR1 SGHRS and CDR2 YFSETQ come from the germline V gene. Trimming left V 0 bases short and J 5 bases short, with 9 bases between. The CDR3 extends over 14 amino acids. The CDR3: CASSLGGLNNEQFF. DNA of the CDR3: TGCGCCAGCAGCTTGGGGGGACTTAACAATGAGCAGTTCTTC.